These T cell receptor beta chains were read from a single sample in a study of shared clonotypes between healthy human individuals. Sequencing was performed with immunoSEQ multiplex PCR; in TCRdb, only in-frame clones are kept and a portion is missing. Among roughly 2.2 million clones, roughly 92% were seen once, and the ten largest hold approximately 0.4%. The sample consisted of naive CD4+ T cells from PBMCs. The receptors stem from a young man in good health. Some clones in this sample may be carry-over from other donors' samples. The CDR3 runs from the conserved cysteine through the conserved F or W. Some rows mark clone size as missing; the rest say once, few, many or name a class of expanded clone.

TRBV5-1	TRBJ2-5	-	CASSFSGAKEETQYF
TRBV5-1	TRBJ2-7	once	CASSLTGTGVDEQYF
TRBV27	TRBJ2-3	-	CASALSRTGTDTQYF
TRBV28	TRBJ1-2	few	CASSFRDYGYTF
TRBV28	TRBJ1-1	-	CASSSTGGTEAFF
TRBV5-4	TRBJ2-2	-	CASTSERENTGELFF
TRBV25-1	TRBJ2-1	-	CASSEREAYNEQFF
TRBV6-5	TRBJ2-5	-	CASSLGGGARGTQYF
TRBV5-1	TRBJ2-1	-	CASSIGQLYNEQFF
TRBV4-3	TRBJ1-2	-	CASSQDGWYPDGYTF
TRBV5-1	TRBJ2-2	-	CASSRDRAGAGELFF
TRBV11-2	TRBJ1-1	-	CASSFGTTPKAFF
TRBV6-1	TRBJ1-5	-	CASRHSPGQNQPQHF
TRBV15	TRBJ2-2	-	CATSRPSGSGPNTGELFF
TRBV2	TRBJ2-7	few	CASSLSSYEQYF
TRBV28	TRBJ1-2	-	CASNRAYYGYTF
TRBV18	TRBJ1-1	-	CASSRNSPGTGGTEAFF
TRBV7-9	TRBJ1-1	once	CASSPRTGAEAFF
TRBV10-3	TRBJ1-5	-	CAISPGTGNQPQHF
TRBV5-4	TRBJ2-3	-	CASSIKLAGGADTQYF
TRBV28	TRBJ1-2	-	CASSSGQGTPYGYTF
TRBV23-1	TRBJ2-1	-	CASSLIGNEQFF